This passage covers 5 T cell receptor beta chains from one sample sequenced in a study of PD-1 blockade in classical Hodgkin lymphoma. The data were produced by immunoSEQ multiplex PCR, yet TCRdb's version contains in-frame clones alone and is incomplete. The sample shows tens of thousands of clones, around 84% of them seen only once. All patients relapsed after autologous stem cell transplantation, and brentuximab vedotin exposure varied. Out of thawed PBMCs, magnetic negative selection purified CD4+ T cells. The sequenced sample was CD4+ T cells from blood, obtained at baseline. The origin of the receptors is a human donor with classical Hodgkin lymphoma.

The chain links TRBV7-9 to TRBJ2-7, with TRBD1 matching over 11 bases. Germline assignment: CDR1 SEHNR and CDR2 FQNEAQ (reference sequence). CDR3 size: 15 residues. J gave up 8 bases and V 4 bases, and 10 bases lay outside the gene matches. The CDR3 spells CASSYGQGAPQKQYF. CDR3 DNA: TGTGCCAGCAGCTATGGACAGGGGGCGCCTCAGAAGCAGTACTTC. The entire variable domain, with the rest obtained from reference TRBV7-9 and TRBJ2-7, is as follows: DTGVSQNPRHKITKRGQNVTFRCDPISEHNRLYWYRQTLGQGPEFLTYFQNEAQLEKSRLLSDRFSAERPKGSFSTLEIQRTEQGDSAMYLCASSYGQGAPQKQYFGPGTRLTVT.

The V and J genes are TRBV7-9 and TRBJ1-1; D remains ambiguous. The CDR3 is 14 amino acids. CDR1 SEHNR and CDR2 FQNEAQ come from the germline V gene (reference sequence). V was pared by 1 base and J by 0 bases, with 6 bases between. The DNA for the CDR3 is TGTGCCAGCAGCTTAGATCGCCTGAACACTGAAGCTTTCTTT. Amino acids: CASSLDRLNTEAFF.

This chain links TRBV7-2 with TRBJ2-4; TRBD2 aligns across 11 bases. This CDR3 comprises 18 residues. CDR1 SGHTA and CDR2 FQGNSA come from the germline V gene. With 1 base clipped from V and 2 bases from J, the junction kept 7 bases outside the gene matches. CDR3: CASSLVAGGPVTKNIQYF. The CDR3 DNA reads TGTGCCAGCAGCTTAGTAGCGGGGGGGCCGGTTACCAAAAACATTCAGTACTTC.

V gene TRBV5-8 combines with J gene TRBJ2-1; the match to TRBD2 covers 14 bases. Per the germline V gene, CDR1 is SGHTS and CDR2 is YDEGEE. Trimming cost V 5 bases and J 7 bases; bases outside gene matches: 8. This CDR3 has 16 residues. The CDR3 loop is CASSSGLAGAGNEQFF. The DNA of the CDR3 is TGTGCCAGCAGTTCGGGACTAGCGGGGGCAGGAAATGAGCAGTTCTTC. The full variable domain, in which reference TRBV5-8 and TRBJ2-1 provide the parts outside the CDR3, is EAGVTQSPTHLIKTRGQQATLRCSPISGHTSVYWYQQALGLGLQFLLWYDEGEERNRGNFPPRFSGRQFPNYSSELNVNALELEDSALYLCASSSGLAGAGNEQFFGPGTRLTVL.

In DNA, the CDR3 is TGTGCCAGCAGTGCGTGGCTAGCCGATGAGCAGTTCTTC. Amino acid sequence: CASSAWLADEQFF. The chain employs TRBV2 and TRBJ2-1; D may be TRBD2 (5 bases). The CDR3 is made up of 13 amino acids. V lost 4 bases and J lost 8, with 12 bases in between. In germline, CDR1 is SNHLY, CDR2 FYNNEI.